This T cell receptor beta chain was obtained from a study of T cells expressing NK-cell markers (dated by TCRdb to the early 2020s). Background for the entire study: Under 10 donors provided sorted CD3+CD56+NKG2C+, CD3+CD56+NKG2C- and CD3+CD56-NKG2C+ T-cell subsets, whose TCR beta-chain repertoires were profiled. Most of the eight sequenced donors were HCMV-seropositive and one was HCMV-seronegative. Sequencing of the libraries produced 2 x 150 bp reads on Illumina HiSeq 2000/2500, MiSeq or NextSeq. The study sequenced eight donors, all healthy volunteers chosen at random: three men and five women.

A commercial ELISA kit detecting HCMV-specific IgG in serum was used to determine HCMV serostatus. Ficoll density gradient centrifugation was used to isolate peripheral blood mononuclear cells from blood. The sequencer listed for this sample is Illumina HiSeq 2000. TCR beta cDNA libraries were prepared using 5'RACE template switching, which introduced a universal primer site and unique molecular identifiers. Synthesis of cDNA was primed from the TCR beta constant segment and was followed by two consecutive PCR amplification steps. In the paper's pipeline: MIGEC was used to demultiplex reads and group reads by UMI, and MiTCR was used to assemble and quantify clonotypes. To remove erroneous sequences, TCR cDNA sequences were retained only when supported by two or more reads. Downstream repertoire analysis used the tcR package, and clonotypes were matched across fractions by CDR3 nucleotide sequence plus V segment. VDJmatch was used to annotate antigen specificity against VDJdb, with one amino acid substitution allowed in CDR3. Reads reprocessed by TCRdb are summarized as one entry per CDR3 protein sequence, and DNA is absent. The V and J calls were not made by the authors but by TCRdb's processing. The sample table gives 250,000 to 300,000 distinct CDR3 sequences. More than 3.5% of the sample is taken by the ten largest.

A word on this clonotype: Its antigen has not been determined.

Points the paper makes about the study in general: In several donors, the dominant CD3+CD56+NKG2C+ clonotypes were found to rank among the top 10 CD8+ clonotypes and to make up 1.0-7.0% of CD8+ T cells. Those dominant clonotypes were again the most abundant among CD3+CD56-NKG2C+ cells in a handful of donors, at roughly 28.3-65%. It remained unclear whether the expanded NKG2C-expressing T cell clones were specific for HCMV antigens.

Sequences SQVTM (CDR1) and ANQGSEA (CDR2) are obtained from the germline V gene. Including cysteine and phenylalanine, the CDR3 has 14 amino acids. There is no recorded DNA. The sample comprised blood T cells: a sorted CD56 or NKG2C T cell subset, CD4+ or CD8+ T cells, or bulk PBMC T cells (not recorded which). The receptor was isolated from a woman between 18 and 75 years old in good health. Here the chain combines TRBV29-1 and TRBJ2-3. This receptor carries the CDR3 CSVPTTELTDTQYF.